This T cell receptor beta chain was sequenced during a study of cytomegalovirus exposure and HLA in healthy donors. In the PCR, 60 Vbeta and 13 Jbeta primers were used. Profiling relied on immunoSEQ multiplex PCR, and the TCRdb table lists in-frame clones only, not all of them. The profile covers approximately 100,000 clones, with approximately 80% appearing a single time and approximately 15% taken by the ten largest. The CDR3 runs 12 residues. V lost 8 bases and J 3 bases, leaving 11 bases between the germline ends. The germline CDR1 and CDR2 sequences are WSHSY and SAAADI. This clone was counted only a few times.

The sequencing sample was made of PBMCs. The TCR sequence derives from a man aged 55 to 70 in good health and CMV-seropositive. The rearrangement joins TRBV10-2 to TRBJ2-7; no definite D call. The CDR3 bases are TGCGCCAGCGGAACGGGTCGCTACGAGCAGTACTTC. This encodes CASGTGRYEQYF.